The 15 T cell receptor beta chains in this list originate from one sample, sequenced in a study of CD8+ T cells in alopecia areata. cDNA prepared by RNA extraction and subsequent reverse transcription served as the template for sequencing. Assay used: immunoSEQ multiplex PCR; TCRdb lists only in-frame clones, some missing. Here the sample spans 100,000 to 150,000 clones, 49% being singletons. The material was CD8+ T cells sorted from blood, obtained at week 0. Receptors originate from a human donor with alopecia areata.

This clone occurred once. This sample also contains other DNA sequences that code for the same CDR3. The V call is TRBV5-1, the J call TRBJ2-7; D not resolved. Germline CDR1 reads SGHRS; CDR2 reads YFSETQ. The germline V and J ends were trimmed by 2 bases and 1 base, with 7 bases remaining between them. This CDR3 comprises 13 residues. As DNA, the CDR3 is TGCGCCAGCAGCTTAGACGGATCCTACGAGCAGTACTTC. This encodes CASSLDGSYEQYF.

The V and J genes are TRBV12-5 and TRBJ2-2; D is ambiguous. From germline, CDR1 is LGHNT and CDR2 FRNRAP. There are 12 residues in the CDR3. V lost 3 bases to trimming and J lost 4 bases, with 3 bases between them. CDR3 sequence: CASGFPTGELFF. As DNA, the CDR3 is TGTGCTAGTGGTTTCCCCACCGGGGAGCTGTTTTTT.

The chain carries TRBV29-1 and TRBJ1-2, with D possibly matching TRBD1 (5 bases). CDR3 length: 11 residues. The V and J ends lost 5 bases and 6 bases respectively, with 10 bases between them. Per germline, CDR1 SQVTM and CDR2 ANQGSEA. CDR3 nucleotide sequence: TGCAGCGTTTCAGGGTTAGATGGCTACACCTTC. This gives the protein CSVSGLDGYTF.

In its sample, this clone was seen a few times. Germline is not matched at one junction end, which may reflect a read error. The chain has TRBV6-6 and TRBJ2-4; D remains ambiguous. CDR1 and CDR2 from the germline V gene are MNHNY and SVGAGI (reference sequence). The CDR3 covers 12 residues. The CDR3 is CASSYSPDIQYF. CDR3 nucleotide sequence: TGTGCCAGCAGCTACTCGCCGGACATTCAGTACTTC.

There are a few counts of this clone. Within the sample, other DNA sequences also encode this same CDR3. This chain joins TRBV29-1 and TRBJ1-3, with D unresolved. CDR3 length equals 10 residues. Between the trimmed V and J ends, which lost 7 bases and 4 bases, there was a span of 5 bases. Germline V gene data show CDR1 as SQVTM and CDR2 as ANQGSEA. CDR3 sequence: CSALGNTIYF. In nucleotides, the CDR3 is TGCAGCGCGTTGGGAAACACCATATATTTT.

This clone was counted a few times. This rearrangement joins TRBV7-2 to TRBJ2-7; weak D call: TRBD2 (5 bases). Germline CDR1 reads SGHTA; CDR2 reads FQGNSA. Trimming removed 3 bases at V and 3 bases at J, with 12 bases between. This CDR3 is 14 amino acids long. CDR3 bases: TGTGCCAGCAGCTTTGGAGCGGTTTACTACGAGCAGTACTTC. Encoded protein: CASSFGAVYYEQYF. The full variable domain, rest sourced from reference TRBV7-2 and TRBJ2-7, is GAGVSQSPSNKVTEKGKDVELRCDPISGHTALYWYRQSLGQGLEFLIYFQGNSAPDKSGLPSDRFSAERTGGSVSTLTIQRTQQEDSAVYLCASSFGAVYYEQYFGPGTRLTVT.

V is TRBV25-1 and J is TRBJ2-1; unclear D gene. The V gene's germline CDR1 is MGHDK and CDR2 SYGVNS. Trimming took 4 bases from V and 0 from J, leaving 7 bases between them. This CDR3 has 14 residues. CDR3 DNA sequence: TGTGCCAGCAGTGTACACAGCTCCTACAATGAGCAGTTCTTC. Translated: CASSVHSSYNEQFF.

The chain is built from TRBV6-4 and TRBJ2-1, with TRBD2 matching 10 bases. Trimming removed 4 bases from V and 5 bases from J; junction bases left unmatched: 2. The CDR3 has 14 residues. Germline V gene lookup returns CDR1 MRHNA and CDR2 SNTAGT. For the CDR3, the DNA is TGTGCCAGCAGTGTAGCGGGGGGAAACAATGAGCAGTTCTTC. Translated: CASSVAGGNNEQFF.

The chain uses TRBV29-1 and TRBJ2-5; 7 positions match TRBD1. The CDR3 contains 13 residues. The J segment lost 4 bases and the V segment lost 5 bases, leaving 7 bases of the junction unmatched. Germline loops: CDR1 SQVTM, CDR2 ANQGSEA. DNA for the CDR3: TGCAGCGTTCTCGACAGGGATGTAGAGACCCAGTACTTC. Its protein is CSVLDRDVETQYF.

The V and J genes are TRBV13 and TRBJ2-7; no firm D call. This CDR3 contains 16 residues. The germline V gene has CDR1 PRHDT and CDR2 FYEKMQ (reference sequence). Trimming cost V 0 bases and J 0 bases, with 12 bases left between them. CDR3: CASSLGPPEASYEQYF. The CDR3 DNA reads TGTGCCAGCAGCTTAGGCCCTCCGGAAGCCTCCTACGAGCAGTACTTC.

V gene TRBV7-9 combines with J gene TRBJ2-3; D is perhaps TRBD2 (6 bases). This CDR3 is built from 17 residues. The germline V gene encodes CDR1 SEHNR and CDR2 FQNEAQ (reference sequence). Trimming pared 1 base from V and 0 bases from J, leaving 14 bases between. CDR3 sequence reads: CASSLGEEGPSTDTQYF. The CDR3 nucleotides read TGTGCCAGCAGCTTAGGGGAGGAGGGCCCTAGCACAGATACGCAGTATTTT.

This clone was counted once. The rearrangement uses TRBV29-1 and TRBJ1-5; unclear D gene. In germline, CDR1 is SQVTM, CDR2 ANQGSEA. There are 12 residues in the CDR3. V was shortened by 7 bases and J by 6 bases, with 13 bases between the two germline ends. The CDR3 reads CSAGGDGQPQHF. CDR3 DNA: TGCAGCGCCGGCGGAGACGGTCAGCCCCAGCATTTT.

The sample holds a few counts of this clone. This chain connects TRBV2 to TRBJ2-1; D gene unclear. CDR3 length: 13 amino acids. The germline V gene encodes CDR1 SNHLY and CDR2 FYNNEI. V was cut by 2 bases and J by 4 bases, with 6 bases left in between. The CDR3 coding sequence is TGTGCCAGCAGTGAATGGGTGTACAATGAGCAGTTCTTC. It translates to CASSEWVYNEQFF.

The J gene is TRBJ1-6, the V gene TRBV30; 7 nucleotides match TRBD1. Trimming at V came to 0 bases and at J to 8 bases, leaving 7 bases not matched to a gene. CDR3 length: 15 amino acids. Looked up from germline, CDR1 is GTSNPN and CDR2 is SVGIG (reference sequence). CDR3 nucleotides: TGTGCCTGGAGTGTATCAGGGGGAGGGGATTCACCCCTCCACTTT. Translation: CAWSVSGGGDSPLHF.

The chain employs TRBV25-1 and TRBJ2-1; D not resolved. V gave up 3 bases and J gave up 0 bases, with 6 bases separating them. This CDR3 spans 14 amino acids. CDR1 and CDR2 (germline): MGHDK, SYGVNS. The CDR3 loop is CASSETLSYNEQFF. CDR3 DNA: TGTGCCAGCAGTGAGACCCTCTCCTACAATGAGCAGTTCTTC.